These 17 T cell receptor beta chains originate from one sample sequenced in a study of cytomegalovirus exposure and HLA in healthy donors. Primers included in the PCR were 60 Vbeta and 13 Jbeta primers. Repertoires were generated with immunoSEQ multiplex PCR, while TCRdb's copy carries only in-frame clones and drops some. In the table there are under 200,000 clones, approximately 85% of which are singletons. The sample taken for sequencing was PBMCs. These receptor sequences come from a man over 45 in good health and CMV-seropositive.

V and J are TRBV5-1 and TRBJ1-2; tentative D call: TRBD1 (5 bases). The CDR3 length is 13 residues. The V gene lost 4 bases and the J gene lost 2 bases, with 9 bases spanning the gap. Germline values: CDR1 SGHRS, CDR2 YFSETQ. DNA for the CDR3: TGCGCCAGCAGCGCCGACAGCAACTATGGCTACACCTTC. Translated, it gives CASSADSNYGYTF.

The rearrangement uses TRBV6-5 and TRBJ1-5; D not resolved. The CDR3 contains 14 residues. Between the trimmed V and J ends, which lost 6 bases and 4 bases, there was a span of 13 bases. CDR1 and CDR2 (germline): MNHEY, SVGAGI. This CDR3 is CASSLRPGNQPQHF. The DNA of the CDR3 is TGTGCCAGCAGCCTCCGCCCGGGGAATCAGCCCCAGCATTTT.

This chain uses TRBV4-2 with TRBJ2-2, with D tentatively TRBD1 (5 bases). This CDR3 region has 15 residues. V gave up 2 bases and J gave up 1 base, with 8 bases separating them. Germline V gives CDR1 LGHNA, CDR2 YNFKEQ. The CDR3 DNA reads TGTGCCAGCAGCCAACCCCAGGGGAACACCGGGGAGCTGTTTTTT. Translation gives CASSQPQGNTGELFF.

The V and J genes are TRBV5-1 and TRBJ2-2; 7 bases are shared with TRBD1. CDR1 SGHRS and CDR2 YFSETQ come from the germline V gene. The trim removed 7 bases at V and 7 bases at J, leaving 10 bases unmatched. The CDR3 contains 14 residues. The CDR3 DNA follows: TGCGCCAGCGGACAGGCGCAGGGCATCGGGGAGCTGTTTTTT. It encodes CASGQAQGIGELFF.

This chain connects TRBV4-1 to TRBJ2-5; D might be TRBD1 (6 bases). Trimming removed 0 bases from V and 5 bases from J, with 13 bases in between. The germline gives CDR1 MGHRA, CDR2 YSYEKL. This CDR3 comprises 15 residues. The CDR3 nucleotides read TGCGCCAGCAGCCAAGAGGGGGCACGACGGGAGACCCAGTACTTC. Translating it yields CASSQEGARRETQYF.

This clone was seen a few times. This chain links TRBV6-6 with TRBJ1-1; 8 bases line up with TRBD1. Trimming removed 4 bases from V and 7 bases from J; junction bases left unmatched: 5. Per the germline V gene, CDR1 is MNHNY and CDR2 is SVGAGI (reference sequence). The CDR3 covers 13 residues. The CDR3 nucleotides are TGTGCCAGCAGTTCTGGACAGGGTGATGAAGCTTTCTTT. Amino acid sequence: CASSSGQGDEAFF.

This clone was counted only a few times. V usage is TRBV28 and J usage is TRBJ1-1; no clear D. V lost 3 bases and J 7 bases, leaving 12 bases between the germline ends. The CDR3 runs to 13 residues. CDR1 and CDR2 from the germline V gene are MDHEN and SYDVKM. CDR3 sequence: CASSFGSLVEAFF. CDR3 nucleotide sequence: TGTGCCAGCAGTTTTGGCAGCCTAGTTGAAGCTTTCTTT.

This clone was observed a few times. The chain recombines TRBV6-5 with TRBJ1-2, with D hard to call. Germline lookup yields CDR1 MNHEY and CDR2 SVGAGI. Trimming stripped 4 bases from V and 5 bases from J, with 17 bases between. The CDR3 extends over 15 amino acids. This chain's CDR3 is CASSSTSGSFYGYTF. CDR3 DNA: TGTGCCAGCAGTTCCACATCTGGCAGTTTTTATGGCTACACCTTC.

The chain has TRBV28 and TRBJ1-3; D not resolved. The germline V gene has CDR1 MDHEN and CDR2 SYDVKM. V dropped 3 bases and J dropped 0 bases, with 3 bases sitting between them. The CDR3 runs to 13 residues. The CDR3 bases are TGTGCCAGCAGTTTCAGCTCTGGAAACACCATATATTTT. This codes for CASSFSSGNTIYF.

Comments on this clone: This specimen includes other DNA sequences encoding the same CDR3. The chain joins TRBV6-5 to TRBJ1-1; D is unclear. The CDR3 has 13 amino acids. The V and J ends lost 6 bases and 4 bases respectively, with 12 bases between them. Germline values: CDR1 MNHEY, CDR2 SVGAGI. The CDR3 DNA sequence: TGTGCCAGCAGCCCTGTTTCAGGCACTGAAGCTTTCTTT. This gives the protein CASSPVSGTEAFF.

The chain has TRBV27 and TRBJ2-1; D might be TRBD1 (6 bases). Deletions cut 5 bases from V and 5 bases from J, with 13 bases between. Germline CDR1 MNHEY, CDR2 SMNVEV (reference sequence). This CDR3 spans 14 amino acids. CDR3 in amino acids: CASSRRDTNNEQFF. In DNA form, the CDR3 reads TGTGCCAGCAGTCGCCGGGACACAAACAATGAGCAGTTCTTC.

CDR3 DNA: TGCGCCAGCAGCGAACAGGGGAGCACTGAAGCTTTCTTT. As protein: CASSEQGSTEAFF. V gene TRBV4-3 combines with J gene TRBJ1-1; 7 positions match TRBD1. CDR1 is LGHNA and CDR2 is YSLEER in the germline V gene. This CDR3 contains 13 residues. Unmatched junction bases numbered 4, after V lost 5 bases and J lost 4 bases.

The rearrangement joins TRBV7-8 to TRBJ2-7, with 11 bases fitting TRBD1. This CDR3 contains 14 residues. The V segment lost 3 bases and the J segment 7 bases; nucleotides outside the gene matches: 5. Germline V gene data show CDR1 as SGHVS and CDR2 as FQNEAQ. In nucleotides, the CDR3 is TGTGCCAGCAGCTTTGGACAGGGGGCTGGAGAGCAGTACTTC. Translation gives CASSFGQGAGEQYF.

The J gene is TRBJ2-3, the V gene TRBV10-3; 10 bases fit TRBD2. CDR3 size: 15 residues. Trimming cost V 6 bases and J 4 bases; bases outside gene matches: 7. Germline CDR1 and CDR2: ENHRY and SYGVKD. Written as DNA, the CDR3 is TGTGCCATCAGCACTAGCGGGGCGCTGGCAGATACGCAGTATTTT. As protein: CAISTSGALADTQYF.

The chain couples TRBV5-5 to TRBJ2-7; 9 bases are a match to TRBD1. The germline V gene encodes CDR1 SGHKS and CDR2 YYEKEE (reference sequence). The V segment lost 0 bases and the J segment 3 bases; nucleotides outside the gene matches: 1. The CDR3 sequence is 14 residues long. The CDR3 sequence: CASSLVGQGYEQYF. The CDR3 region has the DNA TGTGCCAGCAGCTTGGTGGGACAGGGCTACGAGCAGTACTTC.

The rearrangement joins TRBV6-6 to TRBJ1-1; TRBD1 aligns across 11 bases. The junction had 10 bases not matched to a gene; V was cut back by 10 bases and J by 0 bases. Germline loops: CDR1 MNHNY, CDR2 SVGAGI (reference sequence). This CDR3 region has 16 residues. The CDR3 spells CATKPGQGVMNTEAFF. The CDR3 DNA sequence: TGTGCCACCAAACCGGGACAGGGGGTTATGAACACTGAAGCTTTCTTT.

This clone was counted a single time. The chain has TRBV19 and TRBJ2-7; TRBD1 is a possible D gene (5 bases). Looked up from germline, CDR1 is LNHDA and CDR2 is SQIVND (reference sequence). This CDR3 spans 13 amino acids. Trimming removed 5 bases at V and 5 bases at J, with 13 bases between. The DNA of the CDR3 is TGTGCCAGTAGTGTGAAGGGGTTTCACGAGCAGTACTTC. Encoded protein: CASSVKGFHEQYF.